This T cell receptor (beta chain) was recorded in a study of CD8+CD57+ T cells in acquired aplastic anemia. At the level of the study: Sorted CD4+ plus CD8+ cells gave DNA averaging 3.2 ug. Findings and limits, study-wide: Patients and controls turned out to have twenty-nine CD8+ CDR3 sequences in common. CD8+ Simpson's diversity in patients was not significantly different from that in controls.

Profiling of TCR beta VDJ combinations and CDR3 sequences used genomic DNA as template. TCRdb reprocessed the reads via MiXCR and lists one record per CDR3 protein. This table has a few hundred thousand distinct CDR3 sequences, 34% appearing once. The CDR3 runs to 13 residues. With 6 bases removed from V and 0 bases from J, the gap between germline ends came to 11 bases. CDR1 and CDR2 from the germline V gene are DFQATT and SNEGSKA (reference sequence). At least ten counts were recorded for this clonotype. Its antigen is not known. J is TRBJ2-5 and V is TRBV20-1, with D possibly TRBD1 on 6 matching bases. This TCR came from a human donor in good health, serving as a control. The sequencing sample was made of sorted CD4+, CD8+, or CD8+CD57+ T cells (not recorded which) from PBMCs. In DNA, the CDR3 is TGCAGTGCGGACCGGGACAACCAAGAGACCCAGTACTTC. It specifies CSADRDNQETQYF.